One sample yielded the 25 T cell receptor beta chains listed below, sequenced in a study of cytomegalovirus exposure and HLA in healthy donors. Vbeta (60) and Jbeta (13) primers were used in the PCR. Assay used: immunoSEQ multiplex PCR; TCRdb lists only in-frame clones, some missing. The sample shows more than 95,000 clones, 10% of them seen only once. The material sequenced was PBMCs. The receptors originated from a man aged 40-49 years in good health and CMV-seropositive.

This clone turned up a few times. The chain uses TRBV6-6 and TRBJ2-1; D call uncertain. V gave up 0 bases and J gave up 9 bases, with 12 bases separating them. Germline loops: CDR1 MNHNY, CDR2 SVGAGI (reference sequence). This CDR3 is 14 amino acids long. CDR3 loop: CASSYSGVSSEQFF. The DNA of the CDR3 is TGTGCCAGCAGTTACTCTGGAGTTTCCAGTGAGCAGTTCTTC.

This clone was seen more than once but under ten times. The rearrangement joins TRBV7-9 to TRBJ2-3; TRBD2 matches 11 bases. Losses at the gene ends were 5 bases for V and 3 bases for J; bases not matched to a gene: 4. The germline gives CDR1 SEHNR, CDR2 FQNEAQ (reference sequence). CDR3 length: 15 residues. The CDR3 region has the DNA TGTGCCAGCAGCGTAACTAGCGGGAGAACAGATACGCAGTATTTT. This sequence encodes CASSVTSGRTDTQYF.

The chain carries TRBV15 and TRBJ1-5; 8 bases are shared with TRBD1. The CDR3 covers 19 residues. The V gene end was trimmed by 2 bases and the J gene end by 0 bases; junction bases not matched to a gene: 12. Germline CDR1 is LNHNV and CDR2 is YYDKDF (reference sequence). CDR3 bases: TGTGCCACCAGCAGATTAAACACAGGGGGTGCTTATAGCAATCAGCCCCAGCATTTT. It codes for CATSRLNTGGAYSNQPQHF. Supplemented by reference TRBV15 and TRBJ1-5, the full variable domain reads DAMVIQNPRYQVTQFGKPVTLSCSQTLNHNVMYWYQQKSSQAPKLLFHYYDKDFNNEADTPDNFQSRRPNTSFCFLDIRSPGLGDTAMYLCATSRLNTGGAYSNQPQHFGDGTRLSIL.

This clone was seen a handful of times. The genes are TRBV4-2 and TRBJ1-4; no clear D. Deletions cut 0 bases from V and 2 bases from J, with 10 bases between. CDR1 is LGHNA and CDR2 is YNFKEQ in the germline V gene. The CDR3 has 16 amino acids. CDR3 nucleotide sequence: TGTGCCAGCAGCCAAGAACCCCACGGTACTAATGAAAAACTGTTTTTT. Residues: CASSQEPHGTNEKLFF.

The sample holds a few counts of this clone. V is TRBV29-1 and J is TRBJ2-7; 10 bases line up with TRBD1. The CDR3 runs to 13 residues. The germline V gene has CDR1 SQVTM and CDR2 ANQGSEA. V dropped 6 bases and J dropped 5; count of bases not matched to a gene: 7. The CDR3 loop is CSVTGTGVNEQYF. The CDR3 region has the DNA TGCAGCGTGACCGGGACAGGGGTTAACGAGCAGTACTTC.

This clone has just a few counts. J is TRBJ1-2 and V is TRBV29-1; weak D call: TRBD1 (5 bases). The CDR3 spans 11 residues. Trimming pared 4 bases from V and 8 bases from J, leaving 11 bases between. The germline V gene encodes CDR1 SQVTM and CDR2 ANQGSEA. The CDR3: CSVVDAGGYTF. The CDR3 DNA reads TGCAGCGTTGTGGACGCAGGGGGCTACACCTTC.

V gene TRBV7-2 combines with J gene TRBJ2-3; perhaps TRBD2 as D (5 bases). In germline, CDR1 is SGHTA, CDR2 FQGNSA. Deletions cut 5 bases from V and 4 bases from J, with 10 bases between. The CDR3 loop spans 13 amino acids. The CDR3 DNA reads TGTGCCAGCAGCCTCCCCGGGGCAGATACGCAGTATTTT. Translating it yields CASSLPGADTQYF.

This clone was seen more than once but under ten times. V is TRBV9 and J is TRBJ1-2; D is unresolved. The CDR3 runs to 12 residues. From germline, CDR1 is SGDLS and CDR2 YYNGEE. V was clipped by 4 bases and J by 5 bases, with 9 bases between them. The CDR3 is CASSYTGYGYTF. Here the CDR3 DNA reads TGTGCCAGCAGCTATACGGGGTATGGCTACACCTTC.

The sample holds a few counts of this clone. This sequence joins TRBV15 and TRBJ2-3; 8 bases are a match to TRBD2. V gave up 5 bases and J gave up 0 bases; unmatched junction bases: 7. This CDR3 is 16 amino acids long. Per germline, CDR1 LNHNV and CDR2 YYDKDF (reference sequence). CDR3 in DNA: TGTGCCACCAGCGCCCGACTAGCGTCTAGCACAGATACGCAGTATTTT. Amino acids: CATSARLASSTDTQYF.

CDR3 region: CSVAGREGTDTQYF. The CDR3 nucleotides are TGCAGCGTTGCCGGGCGGGAGGGGACAGATACGCAGTATTTT. The chain employs TRBV29-1 and TRBJ2-3, with TRBD2 matching over 9 bases. CDR1 and CDR2 (germline): SQVTM, ANQGSEA. The length of the CDR3 is 14 residues. With 4 bases clipped from V and 3 bases from J, the junction kept 5 bases outside the gene matches.

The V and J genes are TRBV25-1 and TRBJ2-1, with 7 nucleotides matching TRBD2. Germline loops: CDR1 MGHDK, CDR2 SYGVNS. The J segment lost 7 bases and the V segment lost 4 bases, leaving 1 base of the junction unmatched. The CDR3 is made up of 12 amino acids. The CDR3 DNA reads TGTGCCAGCAGTGTGCGGGAGAATGAGCAGTTCTTC. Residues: CASSVRENEQFF.

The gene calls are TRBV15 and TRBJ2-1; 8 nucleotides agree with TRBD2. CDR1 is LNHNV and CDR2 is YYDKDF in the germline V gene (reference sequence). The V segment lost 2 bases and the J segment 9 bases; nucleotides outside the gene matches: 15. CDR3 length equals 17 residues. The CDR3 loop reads CATSRYPGGREVSEQFF. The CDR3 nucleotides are TGTGCCACCAGCAGATACCCCGGCGGGCGGGAGGTCAGTGAGCAGTTCTTC.

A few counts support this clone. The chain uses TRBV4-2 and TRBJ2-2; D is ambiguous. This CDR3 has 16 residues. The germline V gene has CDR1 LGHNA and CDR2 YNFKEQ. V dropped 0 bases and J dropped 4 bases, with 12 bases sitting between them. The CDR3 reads CASSQELGLGTGELFF. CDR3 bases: TGTGCCAGCAGCCAAGAGTTGGGCCTCGGCACCGGGGAGCTGTTTTTT.

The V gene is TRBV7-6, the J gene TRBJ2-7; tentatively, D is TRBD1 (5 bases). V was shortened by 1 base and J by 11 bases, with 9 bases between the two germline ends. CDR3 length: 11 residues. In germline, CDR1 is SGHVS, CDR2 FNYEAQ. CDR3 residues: CASSLEGVKYF. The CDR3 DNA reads TGTGCCAGCAGCTTAGAAGGGGTCAAGTACTTC. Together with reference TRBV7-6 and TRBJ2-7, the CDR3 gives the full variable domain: GAGVSQSPRYKVTKRGQDVALRCDPISGHVSLYWYRQALGQGPEFLTYFNYEAQQDKSGLPNDRFSAERPEGSISTLTIQRTEQRDSAMYRCASSLEGVKYFGPGTRLTVT.

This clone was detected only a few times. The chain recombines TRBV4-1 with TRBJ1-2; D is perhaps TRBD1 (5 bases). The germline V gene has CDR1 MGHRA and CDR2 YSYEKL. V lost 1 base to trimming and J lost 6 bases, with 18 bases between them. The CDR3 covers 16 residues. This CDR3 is CASSQALTRSGDGYTF. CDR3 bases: TGCGCCAGCAGCCAAGCATTGACGAGGTCGGGGGATGGCTACACCTTC.

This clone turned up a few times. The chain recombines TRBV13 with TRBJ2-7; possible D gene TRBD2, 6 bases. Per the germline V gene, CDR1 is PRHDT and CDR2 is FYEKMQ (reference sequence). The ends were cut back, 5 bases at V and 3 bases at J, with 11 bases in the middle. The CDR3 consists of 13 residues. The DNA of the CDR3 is TGTGCCAGCAGCACGGGACTCAACTACGAGCAGTACTTC. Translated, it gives CASSTGLNYEQYF.

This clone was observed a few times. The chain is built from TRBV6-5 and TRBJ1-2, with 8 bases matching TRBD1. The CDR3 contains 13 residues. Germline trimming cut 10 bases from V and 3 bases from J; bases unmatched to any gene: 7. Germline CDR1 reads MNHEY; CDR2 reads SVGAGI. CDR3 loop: CATSQGADYGYTF. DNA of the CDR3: TGTGCCACGTCTCAGGGGGCTGACTATGGCTACACCTTC.

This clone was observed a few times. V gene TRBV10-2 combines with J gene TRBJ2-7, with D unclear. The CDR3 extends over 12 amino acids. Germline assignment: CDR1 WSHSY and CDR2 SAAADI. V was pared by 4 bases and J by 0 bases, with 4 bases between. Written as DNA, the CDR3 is TGCGCCAGCAGTGGCGGCTCCTACGAGCAGTACTTC. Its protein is CASSGGSYEQYF.

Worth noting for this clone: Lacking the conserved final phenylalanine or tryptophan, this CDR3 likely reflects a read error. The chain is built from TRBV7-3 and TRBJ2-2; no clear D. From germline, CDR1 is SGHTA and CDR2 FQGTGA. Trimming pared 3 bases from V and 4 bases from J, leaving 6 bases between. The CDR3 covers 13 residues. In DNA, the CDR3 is TGTGCCAGCAGCTTGGAGAGCACCGGGGAGCTGTTTGTT. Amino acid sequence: CASSLESTGELFV.

The CDR3 sequence: CATSLGEAYEQYF. The DNA for the CDR3 is TGTGCCACCAGCTTAGGAGAAGCCTACGAGCAGTACTTC. J is TRBJ2-7 and V is TRBV15; no clear D. The V gene's germline CDR1 is LNHNV and CDR2 YYDKDF (reference sequence). The CDR3 totals 13 residues. The germline V and J ends were trimmed by 5 bases and 2 bases, with 10 bases remaining between them.

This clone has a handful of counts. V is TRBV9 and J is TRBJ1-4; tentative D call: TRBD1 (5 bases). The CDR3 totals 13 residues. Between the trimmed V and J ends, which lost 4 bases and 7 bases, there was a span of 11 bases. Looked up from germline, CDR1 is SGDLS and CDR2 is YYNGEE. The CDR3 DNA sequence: TGTGCCAGCAGCCTCAACGGGGGTGAAAAACTGTTTTTT. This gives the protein CASSLNGGEKLFF.

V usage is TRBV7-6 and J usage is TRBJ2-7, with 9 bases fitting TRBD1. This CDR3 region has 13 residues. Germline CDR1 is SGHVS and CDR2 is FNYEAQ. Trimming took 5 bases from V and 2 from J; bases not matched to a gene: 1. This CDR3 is CASSGQGPYEQYF. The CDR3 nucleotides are TGTGCCAGCAGCGGACAGGGGCCCTACGAGCAGTACTTC.

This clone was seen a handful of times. The CDR3 DNA reads as TGCGCCAGCAGCCAAGATATGGCGGGAGGATTCCGCGAGCAGTACTTC. It codes for CASSQDMAGGFREQYF. This chain links TRBV4-1 with TRBJ2-7, with TRBD2 matching over 8 bases. This CDR3 has 16 amino acids. The germline V gene encodes CDR1 MGHRA and CDR2 YSYEKL. Trimming at V came to 0 bases and at J to 6 bases, leaving 10 bases not matched to a gene.

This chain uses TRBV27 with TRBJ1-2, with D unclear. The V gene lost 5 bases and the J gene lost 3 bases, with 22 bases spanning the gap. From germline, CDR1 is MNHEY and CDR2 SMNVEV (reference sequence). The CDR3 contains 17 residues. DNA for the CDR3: TGTGCCAGCAGTGCCCTGTCAGGAAAATCTCTCTACTATGGCTACACCTTC. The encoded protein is CASSALSGKSLYYGYTF.

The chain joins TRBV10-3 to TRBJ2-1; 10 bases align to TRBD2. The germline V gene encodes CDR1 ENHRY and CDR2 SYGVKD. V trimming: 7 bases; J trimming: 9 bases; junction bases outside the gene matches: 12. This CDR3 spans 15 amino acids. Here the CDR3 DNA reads TGTGCCATCAACGGCAAGCGGGAGGGGACAAGTGAGCAGTTCTTC. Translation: CAINGKREGTSEQFF.